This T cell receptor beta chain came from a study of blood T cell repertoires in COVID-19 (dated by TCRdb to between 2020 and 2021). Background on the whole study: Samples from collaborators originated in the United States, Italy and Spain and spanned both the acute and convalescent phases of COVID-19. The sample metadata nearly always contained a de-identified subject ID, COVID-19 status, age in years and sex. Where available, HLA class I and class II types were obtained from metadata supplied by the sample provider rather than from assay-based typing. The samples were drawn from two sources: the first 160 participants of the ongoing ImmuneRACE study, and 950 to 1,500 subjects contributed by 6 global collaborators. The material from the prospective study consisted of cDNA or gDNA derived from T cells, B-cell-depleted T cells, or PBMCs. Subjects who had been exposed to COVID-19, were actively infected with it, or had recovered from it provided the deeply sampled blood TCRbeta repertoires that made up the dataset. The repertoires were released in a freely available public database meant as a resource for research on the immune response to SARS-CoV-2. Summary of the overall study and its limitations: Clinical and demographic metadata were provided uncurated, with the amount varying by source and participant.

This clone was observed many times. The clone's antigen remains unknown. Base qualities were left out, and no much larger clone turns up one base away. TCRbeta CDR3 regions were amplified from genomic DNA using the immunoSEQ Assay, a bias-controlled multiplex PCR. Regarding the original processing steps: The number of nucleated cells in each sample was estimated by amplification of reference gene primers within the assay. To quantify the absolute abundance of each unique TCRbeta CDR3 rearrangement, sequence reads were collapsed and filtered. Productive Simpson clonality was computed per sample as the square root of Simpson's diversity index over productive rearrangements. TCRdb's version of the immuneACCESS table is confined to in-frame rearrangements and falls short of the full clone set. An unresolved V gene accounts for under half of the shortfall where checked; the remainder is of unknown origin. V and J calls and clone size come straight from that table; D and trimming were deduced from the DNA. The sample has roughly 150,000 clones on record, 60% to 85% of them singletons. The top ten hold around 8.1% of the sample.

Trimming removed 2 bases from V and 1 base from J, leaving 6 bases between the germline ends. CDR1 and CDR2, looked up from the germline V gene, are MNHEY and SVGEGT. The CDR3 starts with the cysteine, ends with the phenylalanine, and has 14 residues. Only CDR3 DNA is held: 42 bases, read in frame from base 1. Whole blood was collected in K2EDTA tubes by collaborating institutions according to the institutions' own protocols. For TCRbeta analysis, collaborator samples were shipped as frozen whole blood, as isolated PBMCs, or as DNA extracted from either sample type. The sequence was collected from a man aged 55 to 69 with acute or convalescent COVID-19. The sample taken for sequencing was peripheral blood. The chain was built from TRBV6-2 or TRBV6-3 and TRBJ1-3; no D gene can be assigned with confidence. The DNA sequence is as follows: TGTGCCAGCAGTTACGCGTGGTCTGGAAACACCATATATTTT. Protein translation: CASSYAWSGNTIYF.